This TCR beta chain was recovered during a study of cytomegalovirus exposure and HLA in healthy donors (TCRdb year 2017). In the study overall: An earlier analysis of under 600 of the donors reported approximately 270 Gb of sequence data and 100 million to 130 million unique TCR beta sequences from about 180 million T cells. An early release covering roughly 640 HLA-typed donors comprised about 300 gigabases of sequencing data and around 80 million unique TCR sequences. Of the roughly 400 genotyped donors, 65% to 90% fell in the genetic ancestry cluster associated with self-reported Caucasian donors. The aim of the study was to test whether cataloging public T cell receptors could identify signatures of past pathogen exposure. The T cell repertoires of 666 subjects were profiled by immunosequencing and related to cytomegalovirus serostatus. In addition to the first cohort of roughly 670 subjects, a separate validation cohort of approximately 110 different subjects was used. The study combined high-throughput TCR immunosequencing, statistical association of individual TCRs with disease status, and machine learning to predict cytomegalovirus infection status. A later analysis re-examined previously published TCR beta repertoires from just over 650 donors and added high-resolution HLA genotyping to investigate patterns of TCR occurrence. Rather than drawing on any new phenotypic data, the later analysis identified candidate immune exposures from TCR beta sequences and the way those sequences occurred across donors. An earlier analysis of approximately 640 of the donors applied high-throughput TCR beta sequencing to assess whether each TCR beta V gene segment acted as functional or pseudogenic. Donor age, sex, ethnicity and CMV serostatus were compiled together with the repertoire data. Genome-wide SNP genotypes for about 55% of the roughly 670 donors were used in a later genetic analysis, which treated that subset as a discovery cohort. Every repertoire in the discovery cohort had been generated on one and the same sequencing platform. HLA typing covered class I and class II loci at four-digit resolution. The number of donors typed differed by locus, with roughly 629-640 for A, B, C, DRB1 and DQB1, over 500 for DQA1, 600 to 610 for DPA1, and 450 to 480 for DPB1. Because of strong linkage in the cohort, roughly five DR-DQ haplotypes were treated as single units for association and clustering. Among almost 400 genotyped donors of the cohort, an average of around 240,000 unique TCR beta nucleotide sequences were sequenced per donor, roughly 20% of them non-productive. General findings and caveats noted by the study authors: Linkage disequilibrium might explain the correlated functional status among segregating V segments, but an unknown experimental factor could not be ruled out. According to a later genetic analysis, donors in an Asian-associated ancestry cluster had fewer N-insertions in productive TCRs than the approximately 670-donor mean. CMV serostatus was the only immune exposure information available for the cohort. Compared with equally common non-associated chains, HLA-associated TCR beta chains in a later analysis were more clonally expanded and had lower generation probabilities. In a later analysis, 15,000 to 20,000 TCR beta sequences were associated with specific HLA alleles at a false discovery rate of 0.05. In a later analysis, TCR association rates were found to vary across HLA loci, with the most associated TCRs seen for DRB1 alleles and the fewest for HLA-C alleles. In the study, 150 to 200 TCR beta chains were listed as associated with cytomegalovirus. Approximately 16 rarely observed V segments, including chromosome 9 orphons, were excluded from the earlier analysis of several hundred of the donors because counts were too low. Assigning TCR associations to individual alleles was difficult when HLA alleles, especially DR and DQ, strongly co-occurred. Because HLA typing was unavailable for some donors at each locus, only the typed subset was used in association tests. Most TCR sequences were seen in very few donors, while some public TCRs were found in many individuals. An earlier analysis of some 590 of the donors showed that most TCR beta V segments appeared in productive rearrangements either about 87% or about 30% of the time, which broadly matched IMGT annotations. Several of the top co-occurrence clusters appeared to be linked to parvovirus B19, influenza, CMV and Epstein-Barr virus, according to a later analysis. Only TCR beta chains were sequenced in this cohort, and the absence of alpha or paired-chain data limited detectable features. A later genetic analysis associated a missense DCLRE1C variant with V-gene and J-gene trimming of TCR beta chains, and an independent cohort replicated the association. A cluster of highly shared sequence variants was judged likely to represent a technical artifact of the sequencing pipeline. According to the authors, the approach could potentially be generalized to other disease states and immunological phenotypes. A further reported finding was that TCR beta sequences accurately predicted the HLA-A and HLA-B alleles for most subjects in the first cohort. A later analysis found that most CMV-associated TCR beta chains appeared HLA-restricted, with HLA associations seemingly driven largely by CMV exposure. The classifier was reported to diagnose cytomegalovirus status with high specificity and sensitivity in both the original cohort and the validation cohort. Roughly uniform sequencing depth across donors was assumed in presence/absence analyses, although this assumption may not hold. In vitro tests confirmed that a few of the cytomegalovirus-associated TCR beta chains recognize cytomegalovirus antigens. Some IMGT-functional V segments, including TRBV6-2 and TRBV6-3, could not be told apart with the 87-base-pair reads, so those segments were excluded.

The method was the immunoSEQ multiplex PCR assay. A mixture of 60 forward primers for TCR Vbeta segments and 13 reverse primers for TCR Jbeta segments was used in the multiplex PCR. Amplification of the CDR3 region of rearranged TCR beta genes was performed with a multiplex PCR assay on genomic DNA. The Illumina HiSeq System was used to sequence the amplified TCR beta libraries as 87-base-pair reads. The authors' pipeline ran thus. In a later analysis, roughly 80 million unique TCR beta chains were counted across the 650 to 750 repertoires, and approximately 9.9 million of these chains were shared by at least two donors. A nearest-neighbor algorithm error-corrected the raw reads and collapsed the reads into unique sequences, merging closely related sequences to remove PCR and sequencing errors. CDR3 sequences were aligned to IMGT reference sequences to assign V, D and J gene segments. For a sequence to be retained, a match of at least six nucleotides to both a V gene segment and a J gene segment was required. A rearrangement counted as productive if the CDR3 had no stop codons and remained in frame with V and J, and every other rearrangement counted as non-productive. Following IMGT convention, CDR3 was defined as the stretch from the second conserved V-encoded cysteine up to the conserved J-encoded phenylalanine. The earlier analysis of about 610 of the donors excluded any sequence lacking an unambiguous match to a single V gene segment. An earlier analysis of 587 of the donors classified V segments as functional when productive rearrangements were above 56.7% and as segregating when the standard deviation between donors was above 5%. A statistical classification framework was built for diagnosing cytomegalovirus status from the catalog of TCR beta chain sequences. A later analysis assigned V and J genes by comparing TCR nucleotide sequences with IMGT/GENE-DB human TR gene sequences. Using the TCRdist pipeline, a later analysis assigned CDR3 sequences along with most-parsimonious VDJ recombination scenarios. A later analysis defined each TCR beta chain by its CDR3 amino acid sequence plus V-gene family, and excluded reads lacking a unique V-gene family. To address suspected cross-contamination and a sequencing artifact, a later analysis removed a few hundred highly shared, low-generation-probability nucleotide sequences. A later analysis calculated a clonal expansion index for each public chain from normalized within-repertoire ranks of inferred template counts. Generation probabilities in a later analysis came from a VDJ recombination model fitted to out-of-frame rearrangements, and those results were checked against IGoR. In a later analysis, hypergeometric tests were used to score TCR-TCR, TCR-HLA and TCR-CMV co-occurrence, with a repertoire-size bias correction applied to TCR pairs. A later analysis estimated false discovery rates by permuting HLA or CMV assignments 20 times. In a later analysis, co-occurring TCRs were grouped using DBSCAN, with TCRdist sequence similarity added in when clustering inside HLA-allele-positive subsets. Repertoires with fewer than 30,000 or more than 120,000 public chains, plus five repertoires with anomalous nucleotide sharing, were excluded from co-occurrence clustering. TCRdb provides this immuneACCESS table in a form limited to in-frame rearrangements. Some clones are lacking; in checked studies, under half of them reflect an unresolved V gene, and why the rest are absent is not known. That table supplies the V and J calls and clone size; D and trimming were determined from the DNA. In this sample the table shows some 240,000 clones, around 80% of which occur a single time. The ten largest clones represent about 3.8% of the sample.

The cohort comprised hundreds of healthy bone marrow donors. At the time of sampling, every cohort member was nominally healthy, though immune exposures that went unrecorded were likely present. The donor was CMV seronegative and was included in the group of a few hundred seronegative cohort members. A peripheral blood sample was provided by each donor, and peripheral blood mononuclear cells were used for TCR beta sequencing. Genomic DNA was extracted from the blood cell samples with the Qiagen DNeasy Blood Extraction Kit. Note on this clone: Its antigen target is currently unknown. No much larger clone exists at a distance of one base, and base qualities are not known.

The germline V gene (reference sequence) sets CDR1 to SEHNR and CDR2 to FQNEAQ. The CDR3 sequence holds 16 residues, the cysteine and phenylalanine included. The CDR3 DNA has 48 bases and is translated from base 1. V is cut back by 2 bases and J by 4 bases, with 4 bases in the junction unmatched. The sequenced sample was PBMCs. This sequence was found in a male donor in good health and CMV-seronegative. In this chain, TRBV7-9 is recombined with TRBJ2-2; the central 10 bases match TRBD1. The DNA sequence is TGTGCCAGCAGCTTATGGGGACAGGGGCGCACCGGGGAGCTGTTTTTT. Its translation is CASSLWGQGRTGELFF.